This TCR beta chain came from a study of T cell changes during pregnancy in multiple sclerosis. Using immunoSEQ multiplex PCR, the repertoire was profiled, and TCRdb retains in-frame clones only, with some absent. The sample has some 120,000 clones; 90% to 95% are singletons. Germline V gene sequence: CDR1 SGHTA, CDR2 FQGNSA. The junction had 10 bases not matched to a gene; V was cut back by 5 bases and J by 5 bases. The CDR3 is made up of 17 amino acids. The source material was peripheral blood, sampled before pregnancy. The clonotype comes from a female donor with multiple sclerosis, enrolled in a pregnancy study. The chain has TRBV7-2 and TRBJ2-1; 12 nucleotides line up with TRBD2. Written as DNA, the CDR3 is TGTGCCAGCAGCCCGGAGGCTAGCGGGAGGGCAAACAATGAGCAGTTCTTC. Amino acid sequence: CASSPEASGRANNEQFF. Using reference TRBV7-2 and TRBJ2-1 for the parts outside the CDR3, the full variable domain is GAGVSQSPSNKVTEKGKDVELRCDPISGHTALYWYRQSLGQGLEFLIYFQGNSAPDKSGLPSDRFSAERTGGSVSTLTIQRTQQEDSAVYLCASSPEASGRANNEQFFGPGTRLTVL.